What follows is one T cell receptor beta chain and its context. The antigen is unknown. A junction boundary mismatches the germline segment, possibly from a read error. Co-extracted RNA and DNA came from around 20-30 mg of unsorted bulk tissue. Every patient in the cohort had a primary liver carcinoma. That carcinoma was treated by surgical resection. The study sampled five separate regions from each tumor. Reverse transcription of roughly 470 ng total RNA with a constant-region primer produced TCR beta cDNA. Three nested multiplex PCR rounds, a slightly modified ARM-PCR method, built the TCR beta libraries. TCRdb called the multiplex PCR reads again in MiXCR, with one record for every CDR3 protein. The table shows 100,000 to 120,000 distinct CDR3 sequences, with about four fifths occurring only once. These data belong to a study of tumor-infiltrating lymphocytes in primary liver carcinoma. The study's findings and limits: Tumor region pairs overlapped more than did tumor-adjacent and tumor-blood pairs.

This sequence was found in a man aged 40-55 years with primary liver carcinoma and hepatitis B virus infection. The sample comprised liver tumor tissue from sampling region 3. The subset here: tumor region T3, left-lateral pole.

For the CDR3, the DNA is TGTGCCAGCAGCCGAGAATACAAAGATATGCAGTATTTT. Residues: CASSREYKDMQYF. This chain joins TRBV14 and TRBJ2-3; D uncertain. CDR1 SGHDN and CDR2 FVKESK come from the germline V gene. The CDR3 is 13 residues long.